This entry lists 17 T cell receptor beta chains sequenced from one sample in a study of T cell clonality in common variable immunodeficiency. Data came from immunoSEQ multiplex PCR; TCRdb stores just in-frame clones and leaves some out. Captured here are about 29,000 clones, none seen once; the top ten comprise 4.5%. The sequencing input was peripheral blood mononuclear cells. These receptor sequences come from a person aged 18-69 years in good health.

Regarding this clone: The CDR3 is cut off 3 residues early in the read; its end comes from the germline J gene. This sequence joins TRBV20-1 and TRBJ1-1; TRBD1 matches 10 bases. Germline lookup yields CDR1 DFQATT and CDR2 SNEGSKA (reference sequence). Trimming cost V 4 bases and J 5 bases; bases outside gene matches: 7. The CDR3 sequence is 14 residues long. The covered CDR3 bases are TGCAGTGCTACTGCGACAGGGGGCTTGACTGAA. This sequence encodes CSATATGGLTE. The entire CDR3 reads CSATATGGLTEAFF.

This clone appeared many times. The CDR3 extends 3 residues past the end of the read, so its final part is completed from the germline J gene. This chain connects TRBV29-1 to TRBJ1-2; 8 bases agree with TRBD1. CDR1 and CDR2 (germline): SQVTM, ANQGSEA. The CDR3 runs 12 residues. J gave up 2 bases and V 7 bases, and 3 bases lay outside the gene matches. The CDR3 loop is CSERTGNYGYTF. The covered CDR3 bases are TGCAGCGAACGGACAGGGAACTATGGC.

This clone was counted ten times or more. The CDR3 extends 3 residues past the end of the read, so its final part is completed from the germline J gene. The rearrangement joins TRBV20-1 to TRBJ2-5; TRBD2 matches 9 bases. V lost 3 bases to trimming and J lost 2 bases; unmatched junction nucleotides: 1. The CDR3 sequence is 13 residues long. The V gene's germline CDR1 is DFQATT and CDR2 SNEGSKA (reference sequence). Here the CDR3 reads CSARSGGQETQYF. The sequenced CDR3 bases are TGCAGTGCTAGGAGCGGGGGGCAAGAGACC.

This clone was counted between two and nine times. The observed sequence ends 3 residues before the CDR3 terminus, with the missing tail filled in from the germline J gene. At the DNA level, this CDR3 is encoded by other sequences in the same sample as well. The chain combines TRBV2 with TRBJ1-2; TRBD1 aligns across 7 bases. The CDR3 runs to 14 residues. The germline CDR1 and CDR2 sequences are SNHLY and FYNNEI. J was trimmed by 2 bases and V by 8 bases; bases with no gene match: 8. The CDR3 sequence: CASFSGQENYGYTF. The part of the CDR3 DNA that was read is TGTGCCAGCTTTTCTGGACAGGAGAACTATGGC.

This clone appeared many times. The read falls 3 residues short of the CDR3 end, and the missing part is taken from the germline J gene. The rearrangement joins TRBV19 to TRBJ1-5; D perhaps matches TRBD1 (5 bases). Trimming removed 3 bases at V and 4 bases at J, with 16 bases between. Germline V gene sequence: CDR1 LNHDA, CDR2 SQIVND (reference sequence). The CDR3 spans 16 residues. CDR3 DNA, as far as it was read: TGTGCCAGTAGTATTCGGCTGGGGGGGGGAAATCAGCCC. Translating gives CASSIRLGGGNQP. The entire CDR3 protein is CASSIRLGGGNQPQHF.

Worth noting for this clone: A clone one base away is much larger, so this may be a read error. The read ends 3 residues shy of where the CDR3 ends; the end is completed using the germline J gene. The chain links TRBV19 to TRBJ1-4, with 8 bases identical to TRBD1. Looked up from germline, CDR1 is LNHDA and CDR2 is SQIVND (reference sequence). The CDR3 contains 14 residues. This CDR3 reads CASRAQGGGSPLFF. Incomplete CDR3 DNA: TGTGCCAGTAGGGCACAGGGGGGTGGTTCACCA.

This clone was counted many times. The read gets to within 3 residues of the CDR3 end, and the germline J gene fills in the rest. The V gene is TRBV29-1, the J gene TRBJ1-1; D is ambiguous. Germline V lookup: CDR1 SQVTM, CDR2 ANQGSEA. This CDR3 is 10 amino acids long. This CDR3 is CSVVFSQAFF. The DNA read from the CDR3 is TGCAGCGTTGTTTTTAGTCAA.

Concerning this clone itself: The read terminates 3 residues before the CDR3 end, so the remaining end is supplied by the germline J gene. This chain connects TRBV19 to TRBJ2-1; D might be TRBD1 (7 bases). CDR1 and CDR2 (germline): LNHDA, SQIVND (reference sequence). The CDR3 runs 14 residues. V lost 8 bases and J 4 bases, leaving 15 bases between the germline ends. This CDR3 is CASGSRGRYNEQFF. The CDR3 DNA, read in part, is TGTGCCAGTGGTTCCAGGGGGAGGTACAATGAG.

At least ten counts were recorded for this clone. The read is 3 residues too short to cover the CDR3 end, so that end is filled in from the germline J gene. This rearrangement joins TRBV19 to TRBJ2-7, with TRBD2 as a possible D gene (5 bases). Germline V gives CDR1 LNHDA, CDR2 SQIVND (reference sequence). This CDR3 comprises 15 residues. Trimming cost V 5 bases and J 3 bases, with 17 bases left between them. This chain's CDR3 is CASSVYDGVVYEQYF. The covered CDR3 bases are TGTGCCAGTAGTGTGTACGACGGGGTAGTCTACGAG.

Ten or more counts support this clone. CDR3 amino acids: CASSPTSGTPGDIQYF. The sequenced CDR3 bases are TGTGCCAGCTCACCAACTAGCGGGACCCCGGGGGACATT. J is TRBJ2-4 and V is TRBV18; 10 bases are a match to TRBD2. The CDR3 end lies 3 residues beyond the end of the read and is filled in from the germline J gene. Germline-derived CDR1 and CDR2 are KGHSH and LQKENI. The CDR3 consists of 16 residues. V shed 2 bases and J 8 bases; nucleotides not matched to a gene: 9.

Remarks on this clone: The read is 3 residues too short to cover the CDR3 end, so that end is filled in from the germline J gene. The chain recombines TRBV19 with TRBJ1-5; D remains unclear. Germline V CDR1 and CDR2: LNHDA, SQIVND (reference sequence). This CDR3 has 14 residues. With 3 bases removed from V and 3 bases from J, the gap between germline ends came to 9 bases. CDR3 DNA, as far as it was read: TGTGCCAGTAGTATTTGGGCAGACAATCAGCCC. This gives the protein CASSIWADNQP. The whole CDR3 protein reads CASSIWADNQPQHF.

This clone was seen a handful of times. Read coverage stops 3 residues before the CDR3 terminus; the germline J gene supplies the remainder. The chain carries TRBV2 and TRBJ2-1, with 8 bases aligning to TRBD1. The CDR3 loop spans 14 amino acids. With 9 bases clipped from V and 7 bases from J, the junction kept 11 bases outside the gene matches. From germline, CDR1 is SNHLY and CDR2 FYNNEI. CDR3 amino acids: CASGWENRGNEQFF. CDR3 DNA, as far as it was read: TGTGCCAGTGGGTGGGAGAACAGGGGGAATGAG.

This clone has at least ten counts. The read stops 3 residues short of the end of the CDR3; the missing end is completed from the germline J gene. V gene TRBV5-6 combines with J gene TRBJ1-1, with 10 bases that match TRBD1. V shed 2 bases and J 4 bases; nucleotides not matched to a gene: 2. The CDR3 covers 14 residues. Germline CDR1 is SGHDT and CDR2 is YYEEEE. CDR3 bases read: TGTGCCAGCAGCTTCGGGACAGGGGCCACTGAA. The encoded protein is CASSFGTGATE. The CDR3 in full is CASSFGTGATEAFF.

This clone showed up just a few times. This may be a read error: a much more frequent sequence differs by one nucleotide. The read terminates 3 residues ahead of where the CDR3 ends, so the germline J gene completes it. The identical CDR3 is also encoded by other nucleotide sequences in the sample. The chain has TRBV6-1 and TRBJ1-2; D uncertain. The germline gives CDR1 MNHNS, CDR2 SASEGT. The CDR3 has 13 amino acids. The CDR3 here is CASSESRNYGYTF. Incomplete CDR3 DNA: TGTGCCAGCAGTGAGTCCCGTAACTATGGG.

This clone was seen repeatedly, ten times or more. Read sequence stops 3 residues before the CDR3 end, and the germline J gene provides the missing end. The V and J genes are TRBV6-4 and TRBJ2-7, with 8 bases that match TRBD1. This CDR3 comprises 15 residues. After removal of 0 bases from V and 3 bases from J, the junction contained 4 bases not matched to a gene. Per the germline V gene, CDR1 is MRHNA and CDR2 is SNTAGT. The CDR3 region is CASSDSDTGGYEQYF. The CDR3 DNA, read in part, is TGTGCCAGCAGTGACTCGGACACAGGGGGCTACGAG.

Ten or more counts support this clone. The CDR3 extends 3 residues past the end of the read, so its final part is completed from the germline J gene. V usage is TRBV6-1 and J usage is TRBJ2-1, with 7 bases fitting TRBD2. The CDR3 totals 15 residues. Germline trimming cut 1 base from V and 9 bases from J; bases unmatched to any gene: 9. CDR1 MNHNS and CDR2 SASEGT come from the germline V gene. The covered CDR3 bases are TGTGCCAGCAGTGAAGGCGGGAGTAGGTGGCGTGAG. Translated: CASSEGGSRWRE. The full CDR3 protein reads CASSEGGSRWREQFF.

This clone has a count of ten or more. The CDR3 DNA, read in part, is TGTGCCAGCAGCTTTCCAGGGGGCATC. Translating it yields CASSFPGGI. The complete CDR3 protein is CASSFPGGIAFF. The chain joins TRBV5-4 to TRBJ1-1; 8 bases are a match to TRBD1. The CDR3 end lies 3 residues beyond the end of the read and is filled in from the germline J gene. Germline lookup yields CDR1 SGHNT and CDR2 YYREEE (reference sequence). The CDR3 is 12 amino acids.